This passage covers 28 T cell receptor beta chains from one sample sequenced in a study of CD8 T cells in Susac syndrome. A quantity of roughly 0.5 to 1 ug RNA underwent reverse transcription using random hexamers. TCRdb called the immunoSEQ multiplex PCR reads again in MiXCR, with one record for every CDR3 protein. The sample holds around 140,000 distinct CDR3 sequences, roughly 80% seen once. The sample consisted of CD8+ T cells from PBMCs. Receptor source: a human donor with multiple sclerosis.

This clonotype was detected once. V gene TRBV29-1 combines with J gene TRBJ2-7, with 8 positions matching TRBD1. The ends lost 5 bases at V and 0 bases at J; junction bases unmatched: 3. The CDR3 totals 13 residues. Germline V gene sequence: CDR1 SQVTM, CDR2 ANQGSEA. The DNA for the CDR3 is TGCAGCGTTATCGGGACAGGCTCCTACGAGCAGTACTTC. Its translation is CSVIGTGSYEQYF.

The chain employs TRBV7-9 and TRBJ1-5; perhaps TRBD1 as D (6 bases). The CDR3 sequence is 13 residues long. Looked up from germline, CDR1 is SEHNR and CDR2 is FQNEAQ (reference sequence). The germline V and J ends were trimmed by 5 bases and 15 bases, with 20 bases remaining between them. The CDR3 is CASSPDLHRAWHF. The CDR3 nucleotides read TGTGCCAGCAGCCCAGACCTCCACAGGGCTTGGCATTTT.

The chain has TRBV7-9 and TRBJ2-3, with D perhaps matching TRBD1 or TRBD2 (5 bases each). This CDR3 spans 15 amino acids. In germline, CDR1 is SEHNR, CDR2 FQNEAQ (reference sequence). Trimming shortened V by 2 bases and J by 2 bases, and 11 bases separated the two germline ends. The CDR3 loop reads CASSLLGTDTDTQYF. The CDR3 DNA reads as TGTGCCAGCAGCTTATTAGGGACGGACACAGATACGCAGTATTTT. Supplemented by reference TRBV7-9 and TRBJ2-3, the full variable domain reads DTGVSQNPRHKITKRGQNVTFRCDPISEHNRLYWYRQTLGQGPEFLTYFQNEAQLEKSRLLSDRFSAERPKGSFSTLEIQRTEQGDSAMYLCASSLLGTDTDTQYFGPGTRLTVL.

This clonotype was seen a handful of times. The rearrangement joins TRBV19 to TRBJ2-7; TRBD1 agrees at 7 bases. Germline V gene lookup returns CDR1 LNHDA and CDR2 SQIVND (reference sequence). V lost 5 bases and J lost 2; bases outside the gene matches: 6. The CDR3 totals 14 residues. The CDR3 loop reads CASSYTGVTYEQYF. The DNA for the CDR3 is TGTGCCAGTAGTTATACAGGGGTTACCTACGAGCAGTACTTC.

This chain links TRBV4-1 with TRBJ1-6; a possible D gene is TRBD1 (5 bases). The CDR3 length is 14 residues. Looked up from germline, CDR1 is MGHRA and CDR2 is YSYEKL. V was clipped by 0 bases and J by 10 bases, with 10 bases between them. This CDR3 reads CASSQDGGYSPLHF. The CDR3 nucleotides read TGCGCCAGCAGCCAAGATGGGGGGTACTCACCCCTCCACTTT.

The J gene is TRBJ1-5, the V gene TRBV6-5; D is unclear. Germline values: CDR1 MNHEY, CDR2 SVGAGI. V was pared by 2 bases and J by 3 bases, with 5 bases between. The CDR3 runs to 13 residues. The DNA for the CDR3 is TGTGCCAGCAGTTACGGGTACAATCAGCCCCAGCATTTT. As protein: CASSYGYNQPQHF.

The rearrangement joins TRBV28 to TRBJ2-7; D is unclear. This CDR3 is 13 amino acids long. The germline gives CDR1 MDHEN, CDR2 SYDVKM. Trimming stripped 6 bases from V and 3 bases from J, with 12 bases between. The CDR3 protein is CASSEDGFYEQYF. The CDR3 region has the DNA TGTGCCAGCAGCGAGGACGGTTTCTACGAGCAGTACTTC.

This clonotype was observed a single time. The V and J genes are TRBV12-3 or TRBV12-4 and TRBJ2-3; 11 nucleotides align to TRBD2. Trimming cost V 3 bases and J 2 bases; bases outside gene matches: 4. The CDR3 runs 16 residues. CDR3 coding DNA: TGTGCCAGCAGTTTTGGGACTAGCGGAGACACAGATACGCAGTATTTT. Translating gives CASSFGTSGDTDTQYF.

This clonotype was seen just once. This rearrangement joins TRBV27 to TRBJ1-5; no clear D gene. From germline, CDR1 is MNHEY and CDR2 SMNVEV (reference sequence). The CDR3 contains 14 residues. Trimming removed 2 bases from V and 9 bases from J, with 14 bases in between. The CDR3 DNA reads TGTGCCAGCAGTTTAGGTGATGCCGCAGCGCCCCAGCATTTT. This gives the protein CASSLGDAAAPQHF.

The gene calls are TRBV10-3 and TRBJ2-3, with D possibly TRBD2 on 6 matching bases. Looked up from germline, CDR1 is ENHRY and CDR2 is SYGVKD. This CDR3 spans 16 amino acids. Trimming removed 4 bases from V and 1 base from J, with 15 bases in between. DNA of the CDR3: TGTGCCATCAGTGCGCCCTCGGGGGATCGCACAGATACGCAGTATTTT. Translating it yields CAISAPSGDRTDTQYF.

This sequence joins TRBV27 and TRBJ2-7; D gene ambiguous. Trimming cost V 5 bases and J 5 bases, with 19 bases left between them. The V gene's germline CDR1 is MNHEY and CDR2 SMNVEV (reference sequence). The length of the CDR3 is 15 residues. This CDR3 reads CASSPTARLNHEQYF. The CDR3 DNA is TGTGCCAGCAGTCCTACGGCCCGCTTAAATCACGAGCAGTACTTC.

Comments on this clonotype: The junction and the germline gene differ at one end; a read error may be behind it. J is TRBJ2-7 and V is TRBV4-1; the match to TRBD1 covers 10 bases. The CDR3 runs to 14 residues. Germline lookup yields CDR1 MGHRA and CDR2 YSYEKL. CDR3 DNA sequence: TGCGCCAGCAGCCTGGGACAGGGGATCGACGATCAGTACTTC. Translating it yields CASSLGQGIDDQYF.

A few counts support this clonotype. The gene calls are TRBV27 and TRBJ1-6; no firm D call. The germline CDR1 and CDR2 sequences are MNHEY and SMNVEV (reference sequence). This CDR3 spans 16 amino acids. V was trimmed by 5 bases and J by 3 bases, leaving 14 bases between them. This chain's CDR3 is CASSQSPEDYNSPLHF. DNA for the CDR3: TGTGCCAGCAGTCAAAGCCCCGAAGACTATAATTCACCCCTCCACTTT.

This clonotype appeared a few times. J is TRBJ2-1 and V is TRBV4-2; D call uncertain. CDR1 LGHNA and CDR2 YNFKEQ come from the germline V gene. This CDR3 spans 12 amino acids. Between the trimmed V and J ends, which lost 2 bases and 6 bases, there was a span of 5 bases. Here the CDR3 reads CASSQLANEQFF. As DNA, the CDR3 is TGTGCCAGCAGCCAATTGGCCAATGAGCAGTTCTTC.

The CDR3 reads CASSLWTPDSPVAKNIQYF. The CDR3 coding sequence is TGTGCCAGCAGTTTATGGACCCCCGACAGTCCGGTAGCCAAAAACATTCAGTACTTC. The chain has TRBV27 and TRBJ2-4; possibly TRBD1 for D (5 bases). Germline CDR1 reads MNHEY; CDR2 reads SMNVEV (reference sequence). Trimming left V 1 base short and J 0 bases short, with 19 bases between. The CDR3 has 19 residues.

The chain has TRBV16 and TRBJ1-1, with 11 positions matching TRBD1. CDR3 length: 15 amino acids. V was clipped by 0 bases and J by 4 bases; unmatched bases: 1. Germline loops: CDR1 KGHSY, CDR2 FQNENV. The CDR3 region has the DNA TGTGCCAGCAGCCAATCCGGGACAGGGGGCACTGAAGCTTTCTTT. As protein: CASSQSGTGGTEAFF.

J is TRBJ1-2 and V is TRBV3-1, with 7 bases matching TRBD1. Looked up from germline, CDR1 is LGHDT and CDR2 is YNNKEL (reference sequence). The CDR3 has 13 residues. Germline trimming cut 7 bases from V and 5 bases from J; bases unmatched to any gene: 7. CDR3 bases: TGTGCCAGCAAAACAGGGGAATCATATGGCTACACCTTC. It is translated as CASKTGESYGYTF.

This clonotype came up a few times. The V and J genes are TRBV20-1 and TRBJ2-1, with no clear D. This CDR3 contains 14 residues. Germline CDR1 and CDR2: DFQATT and SNEGSKA (reference sequence). With 2 bases removed from V and 6 bases from J, the gap between germline ends came to 14 bases. CDR3 loop: CSARLTGGPNEQFF. CDR3 coding DNA: TGCAGTGCTAGACTTACCGGCGGACCCAATGAGCAGTTCTTC.

The J gene is TRBJ2-5, the V gene TRBV24-1; D is undetermined. This CDR3 spans 16 amino acids. V shed 1 base and J shed 5 bases, with 16 bases lying between them. The germline gives CDR1 KGHDR, CDR2 SFDVKD. The CDR3 is CATSDFTQPKGETQYF. CDR3 bases: TGTGCCACCAGTGATTTCACCCAGCCGAAGGGCGAGACCCAGTACTTC.

DNA of the CDR3: TGTGCCAGCAGTCTAGCGGGAGGGGGGGAGACCCAGTACTTC. Translating it yields CASSLAGGGETQYF. V usage is TRBV27 and J usage is TRBJ2-5, with 12 nucleotides matching TRBD2. This CDR3 contains 14 residues. V lost 5 bases, J lost 5 bases, and 3 bases stayed unmatched. Germline values: CDR1 MNHEY, CDR2 SMNVEV (reference sequence).

The gene calls are TRBV25-1 and TRBJ2-1; D is ambiguous. CDR3 length: 11 amino acids. Germline values: CDR1 MGHDK, CDR2 SYGVNS. Trimming stripped 4 bases from V and 10 bases from J, with 8 bases between. CDR3 in amino acids: CASSGTLEQFF. The CDR3 bases are TGTGCCAGCAGTGGGACGCTCGAGCAGTTCTTC.

The rearrangement uses TRBV19 and TRBJ2-1; TRBD2 might be the D (6 bases). Germline-derived CDR1 and CDR2 are LNHDA and SQIVND (reference sequence). The CDR3 length is 16 residues. The V and J ends lost 3 bases and 6 bases respectively, with 18 bases between them. CDR3 sequence (DNA): TGTGCCAGTAGTATCGATGGGGGGAGAGGGAGCAATGAGCAGTTCTTC. Translating gives CASSIDGGRGSNEQFF.

This clonotype was seen many times. The chain joins TRBV5-5 to TRBJ1-1; a weak D match, TRBD1 (5 bases). The CDR3 extends over 13 amino acids. With 2 bases removed from V and 5 bases from J, the gap between germline ends came to 10 bases. Germline V gives CDR1 SGHKS, CDR2 YYEKEE (reference sequence). Here the CDR3 DNA reads TGTGCCAGCAGCTTCGGGGGAGGAACTGAAGCTTTCTTT. As protein: CASSFGGGTEAFF.

The chain uses TRBV15 and TRBJ2-1, with 8 bases lining up with TRBD2. CDR1 is LNHNV, CDR2 YYDKDF, per germline (reference sequence). The length of the CDR3 is 13 residues. With 4 bases clipped from V and 10 bases from J, the junction kept 6 bases outside the gene matches. CDR3 residues: CATSTGGQGEQFF. CDR3 DNA: TGTGCCACCAGCACGGGAGGGCAGGGGGAGCAGTTCTTC.

The CDR3 region is CASSMIPNTDTQYF. The CDR3 nucleotides read TGTGCCAGTAGTATGATCCCCAACACAGATACGCAGTATTTT. V usage is TRBV19 and J usage is TRBJ2-3; D remains ambiguous. Deletions cut 3 bases from V and 2 bases from J, with 9 bases between. The CDR3 has 14 amino acids. Germline CDR1 LNHDA, CDR2 SQIVND (reference sequence).

J is TRBJ1-1 and V is TRBV27, with D possibly being TRBD1 (6 bases). CDR3 length: 15 amino acids. Trimming removed 4 bases at V and 4 bases at J, with 16 bases between. Looked up from germline, CDR1 is MNHEY and CDR2 is SMNVEV (reference sequence). CDR3 region: CASSWGAGVGTEAFF. The CDR3 DNA follows: TGTGCCAGCAGTTGGGGGGCGGGAGTGGGCACTGAAGCTTTCTTT.

The chain has TRBV7-9 and TRBJ2-5; TRBD1 agrees at 10 bases. CDR1 SEHNR and CDR2 FQNEAQ come from the germline V gene (reference sequence). J was trimmed by 5 bases and V by 7 bases; bases with no gene match: 10. CDR3 size: 15 residues. The CDR3 reads CASTFGPGQGETQYF. CDR3 in DNA: TGTGCCAGCACCTTTGGACCGGGACAGGGGGAGACCCAGTACTTC.

This clonotype has a single count. This CDR3 reads CASSLGPGTAHDDYTF. CDR3 bases: TGTGCCAGCAGCTTAGGCCCCGGGACAGCCCATGATGACTACACCTTC. The gene calls are TRBV11-2 and TRBJ1-2; 7 nucleotides line up with TRBD1. V trimming: 1 base; J trimming: 10 bases; junction bases outside the gene matches: 15. This CDR3 region has 16 residues. The germline CDR1 and CDR2 sequences are SGHAT and FQNNGV.